These 3 T cell receptor beta chains originate from one sample sequenced in a study of T cell repertoires in cytomegalovirus infection. A single record per CDR3 protein comes from TCRdb applying MiXCR to the reads. The profile shows about 600,000 distinct CDR3 sequences, more than 20% of them singletons. Sequenced material: CD8+ T cells from PBMCs. The receptors originated from a human donor in good health (CMV status not recorded). Some clones in this sample may be carry-over from other donors' samples.

The chain combines TRBV7-9 with TRBJ1-1; possible D gene TRBD1, 5 bases. This CDR3 is built from 15 residues. Germline CDR1 reads SEHNR; CDR2 reads FQNEAQ (reference sequence). Trimming shortened V by 5 bases and J by 4 bases, and 17 bases separated the two germline ends. CDR3 sequence reads: CASSGRRDGSTEAFF. The CDR3 DNA reads TGTGCCAGCAGCGGACGCAGGGATGGGTCCACTGAAGCTTTCTTT.

This clonotype was observed a few times. V gene TRBV12-5 combines with J gene TRBJ1-5, with 9 bases aligning to TRBD1. Germline CDR1 and CDR2: LGHNT and FRNRAP. The ends lost 3 bases at V and 5 bases at J; junction bases unmatched: 5. CDR3 length: 15 residues. The CDR3 DNA sequence: TGTGCTAGTGGTTTTGCGACAGGGGGGGATCAGCCCCAGCATTTT. Protein sequence: CASGFATGGDQPQHF.

A few counts support this clonotype. CDR3 loop: CSAGTAGSYEQYF. CDR3 in DNA: TGCAGCGCAGGGACGGCGGGGTCCTACGAGCAGTACTTC. J is TRBJ2-7 and V is TRBV29-1; the D gene is possibly TRBD2 (6 bases). This CDR3 contains 13 residues. Deletions cut 7 bases from V and 1 base from J, with 14 bases between. Per germline, CDR1 SQVTM and CDR2 ANQGSEA.